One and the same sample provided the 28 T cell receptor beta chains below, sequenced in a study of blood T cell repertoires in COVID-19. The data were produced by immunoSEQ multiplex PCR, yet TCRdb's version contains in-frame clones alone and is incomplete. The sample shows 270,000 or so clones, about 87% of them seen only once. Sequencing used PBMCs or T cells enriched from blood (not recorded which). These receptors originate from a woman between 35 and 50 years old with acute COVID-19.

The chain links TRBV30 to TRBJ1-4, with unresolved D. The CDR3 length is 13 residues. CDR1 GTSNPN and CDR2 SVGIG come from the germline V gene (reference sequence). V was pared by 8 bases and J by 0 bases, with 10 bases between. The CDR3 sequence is CAGGLTTNEKLFF. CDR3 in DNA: TGTGCCGGAGGACTTACAACTAATGAAAAACTGTTTTTT.

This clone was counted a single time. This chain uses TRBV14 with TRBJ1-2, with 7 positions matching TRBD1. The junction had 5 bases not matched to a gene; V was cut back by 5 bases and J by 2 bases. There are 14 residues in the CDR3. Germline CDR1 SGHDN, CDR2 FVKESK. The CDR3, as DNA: TGTGCCAGCAGCTTACAGGGGACGAACTATGGCTACACCTTC. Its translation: CASSLQGTNYGYTF.

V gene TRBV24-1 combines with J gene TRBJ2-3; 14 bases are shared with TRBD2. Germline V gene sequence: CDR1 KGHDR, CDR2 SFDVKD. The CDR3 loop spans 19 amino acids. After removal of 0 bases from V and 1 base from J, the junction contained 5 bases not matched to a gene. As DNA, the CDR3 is TGTGCCACCAGTGATTTGGGGACTAGCGGGAGATTCGGCACAGATACGCAGTATTTT. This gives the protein CATSDLGTSGRFGTDTQYF.

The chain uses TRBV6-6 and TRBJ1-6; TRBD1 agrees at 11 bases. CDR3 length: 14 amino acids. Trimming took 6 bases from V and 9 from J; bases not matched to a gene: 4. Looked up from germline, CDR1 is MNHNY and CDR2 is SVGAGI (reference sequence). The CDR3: CASRIGTGGSPLHF. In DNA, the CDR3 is TGTGCCAGCAGAATCGGGACAGGGGGTTCACCCCTCCACTTT.

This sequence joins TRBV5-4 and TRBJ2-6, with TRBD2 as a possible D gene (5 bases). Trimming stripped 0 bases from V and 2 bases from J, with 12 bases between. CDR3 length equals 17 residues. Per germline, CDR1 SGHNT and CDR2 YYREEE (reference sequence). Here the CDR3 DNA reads TGTGCCAGCAGCTTGGGTTCGAGGGTGGCTGGGGCCAACGTCCTGACTTTC. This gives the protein CASSLGSRVAGANVLTF.

The CDR3 DNA is TGTGCCAGCAGCTTAGAAGGGACAGGCACCTACGAGCAGTACTTC. Its protein product is CASSLEGTGTYEQYF. The chain joins TRBV11-1 to TRBJ2-7, with 8 bases identical to TRBD1. Trimming took 1 base from V and 2 from J; bases not matched to a gene: 4. From germline, CDR1 is SGHAT and CDR2 FQDESV (reference sequence). The CDR3 runs to 15 residues.

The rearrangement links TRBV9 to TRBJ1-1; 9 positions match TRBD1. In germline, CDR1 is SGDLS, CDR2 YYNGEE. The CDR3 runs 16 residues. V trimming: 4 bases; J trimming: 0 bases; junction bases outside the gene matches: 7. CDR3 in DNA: TGTGCCAGCAGCCCCCGGACAGGGGCAATGAACACTGAAGCTTTCTTT. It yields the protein CASSPRTGAMNTEAFF.

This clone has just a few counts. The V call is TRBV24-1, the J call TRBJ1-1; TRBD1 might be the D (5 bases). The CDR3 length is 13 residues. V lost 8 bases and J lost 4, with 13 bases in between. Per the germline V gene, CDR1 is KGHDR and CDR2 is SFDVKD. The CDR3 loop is CATMAGWGTEAFF. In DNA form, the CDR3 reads TGTGCCACCATGGCAGGGTGGGGCACTGAAGCTTTCTTT.

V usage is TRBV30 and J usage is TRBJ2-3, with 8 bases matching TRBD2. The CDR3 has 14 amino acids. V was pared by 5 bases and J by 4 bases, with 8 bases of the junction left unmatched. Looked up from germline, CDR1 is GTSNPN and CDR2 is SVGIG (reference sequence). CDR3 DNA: TGTGCCTGGGGAGCGGGAGTTCCCCCAGATACGCAGTATTTT. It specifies CAWGAGVPPDTQYF.

The CDR3 protein is CASGIGGVEAFF. CDR3 coding DNA: TGTGCCAGTGGAATCGGCGGGGTGGAAGCTTTCTTT. This sequence joins TRBV19 and TRBJ1-1; the D is unclear. Trimming left V 8 bases short and J 8 bases short, with 15 bases between. The CDR3 runs 12 residues. The V gene's germline CDR1 is LNHDA and CDR2 SQIVND (reference sequence).

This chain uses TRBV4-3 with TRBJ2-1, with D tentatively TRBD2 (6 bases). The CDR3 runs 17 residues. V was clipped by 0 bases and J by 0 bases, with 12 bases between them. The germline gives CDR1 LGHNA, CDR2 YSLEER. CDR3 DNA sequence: TGCGCCAGCAGCCAAGAAGTGGGGACTCTCTCCTACAATGAGCAGTTCTTC. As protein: CASSQEVGTLSYNEQFF.

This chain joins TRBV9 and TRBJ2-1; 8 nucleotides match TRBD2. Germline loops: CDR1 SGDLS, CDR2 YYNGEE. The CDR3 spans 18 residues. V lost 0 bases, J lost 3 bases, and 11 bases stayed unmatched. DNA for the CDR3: TGTGCCAGCAGCGTAGCTGCTGCAGAGCGGGGGATCTACAATGAGCAGTTCTTC. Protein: CASSVAAAERGIYNEQFF.

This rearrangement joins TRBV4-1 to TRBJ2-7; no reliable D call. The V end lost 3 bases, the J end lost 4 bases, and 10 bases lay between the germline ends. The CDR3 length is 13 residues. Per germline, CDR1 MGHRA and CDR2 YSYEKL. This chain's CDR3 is CASSQQGAYEQYF. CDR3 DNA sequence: TGCGCCAGCAGCCAGCAAGGAGCTTACGAGCAGTACTTC.

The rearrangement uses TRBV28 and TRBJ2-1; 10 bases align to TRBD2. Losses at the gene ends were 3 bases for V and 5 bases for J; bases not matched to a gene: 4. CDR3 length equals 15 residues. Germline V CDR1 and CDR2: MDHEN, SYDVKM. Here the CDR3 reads CASSFFSGGNNEQFF. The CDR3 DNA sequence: TGTGCCAGCAGTTTTTTTAGCGGGGGGAACAATGAGCAGTTCTTC.

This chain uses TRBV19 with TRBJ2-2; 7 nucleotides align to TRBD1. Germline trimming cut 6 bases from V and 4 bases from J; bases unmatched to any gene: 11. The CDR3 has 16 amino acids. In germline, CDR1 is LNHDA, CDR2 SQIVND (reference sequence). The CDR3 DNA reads TGTGCCAGTAGCATCCCTACAGGGGCGGGCACCGGGGAGCTGTTTTTT. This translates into CASSIPTGAGTGELFF.

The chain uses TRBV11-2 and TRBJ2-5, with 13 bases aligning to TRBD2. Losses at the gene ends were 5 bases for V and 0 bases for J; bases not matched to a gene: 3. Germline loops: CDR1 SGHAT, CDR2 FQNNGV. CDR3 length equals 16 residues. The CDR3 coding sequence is TGTGCCAGCAGCGCACTAGCGGGAGGGTACCAAGAGACCCAGTACTTC. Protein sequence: CASSALAGGYQETQYF. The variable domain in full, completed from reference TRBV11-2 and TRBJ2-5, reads EAGVAQSPRYKIIEKRQSVAFWCNPISGHATLYWYQQILGQGPKLLIQFQNNGVVDDSQLPKDRFSAERLKGVDSTLKIQPAKLEDSAVYLCASSALAGGYQETQYFGPGTRLLVL.

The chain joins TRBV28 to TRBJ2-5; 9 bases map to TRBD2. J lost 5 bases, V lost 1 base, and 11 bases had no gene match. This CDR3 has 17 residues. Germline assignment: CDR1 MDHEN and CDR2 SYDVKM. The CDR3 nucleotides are TGTGCCAGCAGTTTATCTAGAGGGCTAGCGGGGAAGGAGACCCAGTACTTC. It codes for CASSLSRGLAGKETQYF.

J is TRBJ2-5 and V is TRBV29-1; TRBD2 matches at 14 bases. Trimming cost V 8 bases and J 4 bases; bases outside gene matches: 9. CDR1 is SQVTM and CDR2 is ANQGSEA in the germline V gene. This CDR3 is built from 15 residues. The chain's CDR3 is CSTSGLAGAVETQYF. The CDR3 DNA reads TGCAGCACCTCGGGACTAGCGGGAGCCGTAGAGACCCAGTACTTC.

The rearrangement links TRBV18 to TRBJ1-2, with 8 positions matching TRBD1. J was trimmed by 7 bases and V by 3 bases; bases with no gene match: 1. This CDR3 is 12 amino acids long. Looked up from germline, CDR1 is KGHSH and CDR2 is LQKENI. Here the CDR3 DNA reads TGTGCCAGCTCACCGGGGACAGGTGGCTACACCTTC. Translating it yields CASSPGTGGYTF.

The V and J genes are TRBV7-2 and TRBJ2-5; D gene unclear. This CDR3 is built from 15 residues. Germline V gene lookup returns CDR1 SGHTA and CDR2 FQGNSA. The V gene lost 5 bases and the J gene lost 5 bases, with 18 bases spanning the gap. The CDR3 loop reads CASSLDPANVETQYF. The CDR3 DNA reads TGTGCCAGCAGCCTGGATCCAGCGAATGTGGAGACCCAGTACTTC.

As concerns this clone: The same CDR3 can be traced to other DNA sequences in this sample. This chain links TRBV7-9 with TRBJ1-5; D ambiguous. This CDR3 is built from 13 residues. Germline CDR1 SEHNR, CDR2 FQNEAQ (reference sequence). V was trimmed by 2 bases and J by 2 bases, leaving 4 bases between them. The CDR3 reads CASSLTGNQPQHF. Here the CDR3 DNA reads TGTGCCAGCAGCTTAACAGGCAATCAGCCCCAGCATTTT.

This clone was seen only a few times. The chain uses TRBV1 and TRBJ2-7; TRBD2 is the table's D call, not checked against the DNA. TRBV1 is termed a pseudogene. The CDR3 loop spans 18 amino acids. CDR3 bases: TGCACCAGCAGCCCCTCCAGGAGCGGGCTACCTGGGGCCTCCGAGCAGTACGTC. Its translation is CTSSPSRSGLPGASEQYV.

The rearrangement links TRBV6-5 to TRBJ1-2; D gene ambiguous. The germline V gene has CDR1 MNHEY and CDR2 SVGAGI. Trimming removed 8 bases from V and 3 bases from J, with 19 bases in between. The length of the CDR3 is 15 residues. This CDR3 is CASQRTATRDYGYTF. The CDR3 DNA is TGTGCCAGCCAACGAACCGCGACGAGGGACTATGGCTACACCTTC.

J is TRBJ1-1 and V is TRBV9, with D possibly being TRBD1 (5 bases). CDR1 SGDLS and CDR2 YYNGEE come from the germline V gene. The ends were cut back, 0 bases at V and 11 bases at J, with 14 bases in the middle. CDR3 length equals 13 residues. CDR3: CASSVGYSGAAFF. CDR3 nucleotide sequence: TGTGCCAGCAGCGTAGGGTATAGCGGGGCGGCTTTCTTT.

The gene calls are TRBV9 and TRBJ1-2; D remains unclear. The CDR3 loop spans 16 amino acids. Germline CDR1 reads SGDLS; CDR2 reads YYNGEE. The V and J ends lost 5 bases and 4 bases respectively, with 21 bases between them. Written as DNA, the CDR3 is TGTGCCAGCAGAAAAACCCGCGCGGAGCGCGGCTATGGCTACACCTTC. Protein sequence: CASRKTRAERGYGYTF.

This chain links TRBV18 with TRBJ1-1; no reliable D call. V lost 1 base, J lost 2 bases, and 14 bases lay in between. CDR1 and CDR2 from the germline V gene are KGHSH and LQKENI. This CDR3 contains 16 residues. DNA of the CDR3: TGTGCCAGCTCACCACTGCAGCCCGGGGTTAACACTGAAGCTTTCTTT. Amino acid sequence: CASSPLQPGVNTEAFF.

The chain's CDR3 is CASSSYRDTEAFF. DNA of the CDR3: TGTGCCAGCAGTTCGTACCGGGACACTGAAGCTTTCTTT. The chain joins TRBV28 to TRBJ1-1; D remains unclear. This CDR3 spans 13 amino acids. The ends were cut back, 4 bases at V and 3 bases at J, with 9 bases in the middle. CDR1 and CDR2 from the germline V gene are MDHEN and SYDVKM.

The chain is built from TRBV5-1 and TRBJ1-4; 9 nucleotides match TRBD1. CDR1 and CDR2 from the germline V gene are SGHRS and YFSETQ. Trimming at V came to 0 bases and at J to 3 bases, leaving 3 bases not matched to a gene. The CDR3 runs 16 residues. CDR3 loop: CASSLGGQGANEKLFF. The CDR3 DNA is TGCGCCAGCAGCTTGGGGGGACAGGGAGCTAATGAAAAACTGTTTTTT.